Given below is one T cell receptor (beta chain) in context. The antigen is unknown. This entry belongs to a study of identical twins. The authors used template switching to add a universal primer site and gave cDNA unique molecular identifiers. MiXCR, run by TCRdb on the 5' RACE reads, gives a single entry per CDR3 protein. This sample yields about 480,000 distinct CDR3 sequences, of which 13% to 15% are seen a single time; approximately 0.52% belongs to the top ten. The study's findings and limits: Invariant MAIT and iNKT cells could partly confound zero-insertion analyses. Cord blood's abundant beta clonotypes had fewer insertions, unlike memory repertoires.

Germline V CDR1 and CDR2: LGHDT, YNNKEL (reference sequence). The CDR3 length is 17 residues. The V gene end was trimmed by 2 bases and the J gene end by 4 bases; junction bases not matched to a gene: 7. These sequences were also reported in another study, on yellow fever vaccine responses in identical twins.

The chain combines TRBV3-1 with TRBJ2-2, with 10 bases aligning to TRBD1. The source of this sequence is a woman under 30 in good health. The material sequenced was CD4+ T cells sorted from blood. Here the CDR3 reads CASSQHDRGLFTGELFF. The CDR3 region has the DNA TGTGCCAGCAGCCAACATGACAGGGGGCTGTTCACCGGGGAGCTGTTTTTT. Full variable domain (missing parts from reference TRBV3-1 and TRBJ2-2): DTAVSQTPKYLVTQMGNDKSIKCEQNLGHDTMYWYKQDSKKFLKIMFSYNNKELIINETVPNRFSPKSPDKAHLNLHINSLELGDSAVYFCASSQHDRGLFTGELFFGEGSRLTVL.